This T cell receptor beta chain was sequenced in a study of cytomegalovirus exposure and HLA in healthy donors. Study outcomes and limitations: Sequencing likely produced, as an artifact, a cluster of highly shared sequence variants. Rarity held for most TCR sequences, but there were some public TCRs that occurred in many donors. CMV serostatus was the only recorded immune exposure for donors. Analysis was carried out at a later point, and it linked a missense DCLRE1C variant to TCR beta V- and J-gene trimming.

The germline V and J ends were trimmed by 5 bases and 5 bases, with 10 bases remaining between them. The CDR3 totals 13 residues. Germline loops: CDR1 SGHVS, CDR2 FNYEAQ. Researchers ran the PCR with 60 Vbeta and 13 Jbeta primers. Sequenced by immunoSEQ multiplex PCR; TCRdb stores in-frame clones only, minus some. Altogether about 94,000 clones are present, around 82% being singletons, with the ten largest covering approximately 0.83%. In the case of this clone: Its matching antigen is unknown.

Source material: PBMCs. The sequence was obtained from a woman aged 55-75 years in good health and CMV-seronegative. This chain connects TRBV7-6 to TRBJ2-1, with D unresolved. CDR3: CASSPETDNEQFF. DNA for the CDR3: TGTGCCAGCAGCCCGGAGACTGACAATGAGCAGTTCTTC.